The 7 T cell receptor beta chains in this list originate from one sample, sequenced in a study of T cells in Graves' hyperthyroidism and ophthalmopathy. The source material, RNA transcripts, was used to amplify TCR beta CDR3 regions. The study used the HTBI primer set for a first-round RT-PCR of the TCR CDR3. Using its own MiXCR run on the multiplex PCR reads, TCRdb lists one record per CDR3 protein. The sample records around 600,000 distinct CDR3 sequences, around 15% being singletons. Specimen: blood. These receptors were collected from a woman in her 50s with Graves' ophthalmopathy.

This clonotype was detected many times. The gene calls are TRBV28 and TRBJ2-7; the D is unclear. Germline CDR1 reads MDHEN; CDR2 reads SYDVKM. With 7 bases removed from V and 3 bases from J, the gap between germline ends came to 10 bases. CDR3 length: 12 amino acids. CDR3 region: CASTDWGYEQYF. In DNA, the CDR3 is TGTGCCAGCACCGACTGGGGCTACGAGCAGTACTTC.

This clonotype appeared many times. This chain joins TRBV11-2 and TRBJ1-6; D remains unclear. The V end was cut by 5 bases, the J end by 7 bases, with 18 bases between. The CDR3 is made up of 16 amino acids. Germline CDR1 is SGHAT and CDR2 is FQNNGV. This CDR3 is CASSRLVPGRNSPLHF. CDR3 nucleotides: TGTGCCAGCAGCCGACTGGTTCCGGGCCGCAATTCACCCCTCCACTTT.

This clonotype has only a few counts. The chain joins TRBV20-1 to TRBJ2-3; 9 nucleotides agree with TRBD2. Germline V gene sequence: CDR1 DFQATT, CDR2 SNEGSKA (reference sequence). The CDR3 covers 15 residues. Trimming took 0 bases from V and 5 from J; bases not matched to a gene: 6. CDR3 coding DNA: TGCAGTGCTAGAGATCACGCGGGAGGGGGAGATACGCAGTATTTT. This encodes CSARDHAGGGDTQYF.

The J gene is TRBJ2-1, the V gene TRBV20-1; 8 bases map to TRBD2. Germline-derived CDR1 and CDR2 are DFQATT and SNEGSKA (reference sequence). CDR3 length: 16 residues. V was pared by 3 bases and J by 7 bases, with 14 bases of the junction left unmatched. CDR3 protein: CSASPRSGRMRNEQFF. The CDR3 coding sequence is TGCAGTGCTAGCCCCCGGAGCGGGAGAATGAGAAATGAGCAGTTCTTC.

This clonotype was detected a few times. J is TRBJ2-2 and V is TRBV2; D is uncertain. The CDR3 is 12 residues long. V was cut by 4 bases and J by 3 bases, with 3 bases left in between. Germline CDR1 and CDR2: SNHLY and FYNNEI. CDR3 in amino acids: CASSGDTGELFF. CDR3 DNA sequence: TGTGCCAGCAGTGGGGACACCGGGGAGCTGTTTTTT.

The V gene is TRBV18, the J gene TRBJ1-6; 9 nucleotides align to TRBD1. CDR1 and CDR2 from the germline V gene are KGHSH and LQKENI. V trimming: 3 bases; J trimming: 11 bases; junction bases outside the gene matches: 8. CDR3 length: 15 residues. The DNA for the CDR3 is TGTGCCAGCTCACCCGGGACAGGGTCAAATCCACCCCTCCACTTT. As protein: CASSPGTGSNPPLHF.

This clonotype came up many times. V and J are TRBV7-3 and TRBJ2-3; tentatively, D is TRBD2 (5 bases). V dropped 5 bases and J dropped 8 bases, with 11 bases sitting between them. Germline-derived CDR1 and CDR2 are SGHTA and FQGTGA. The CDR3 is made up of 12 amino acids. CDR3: CASSPTSGTQYF. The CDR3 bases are TGTGCCAGCAGCCCAACTAGTGGTACGCAGTATTTT. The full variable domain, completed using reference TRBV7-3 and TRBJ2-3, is GAGVSQTPSNKVTEKGKYVELRCDPISGHTALYWYRQSLGQGPEFLIYFQGTGAADDSGLPNDRFFAVRPEGSVSTLKIQRTERGDSAVYLCASSPTSGTQYFGPGTRLTVL.